Below are 25 T cell receptor beta chains sequenced from a single sample in a study of shared clonotypes between healthy human individuals. Assay used: immunoSEQ multiplex PCR; TCRdb lists only in-frame clones, some missing. The sample lists about 490,000 clones, more than 65% occurring once. Sample: PBMCs. All receptors derive from a woman aged 40 to 50 in good health. Some clones in this sample may be carry-over from other donors' samples.

The chain is built from TRBV5-6 and TRBJ2-3; perhaps TRBD2 as D (6 bases). The germline V and J ends were trimmed by 0 bases and 0 bases, with 11 bases remaining between them. The CDR3 sequence is 16 residues long. CDR1 SGHDT and CDR2 YYEEEE come from the germline V gene. The CDR3 DNA reads as TGTGCCAGCAGCTTGGGTACGGGACTGAGCACAGATACGCAGTATTTT. It is translated as CASSLGTGLSTDTQYF.

This clone was detected only once. The gene calls are TRBV27 and TRBJ2-7, with 12 bases fitting TRBD2. Germline CDR1 reads MNHEY; CDR2 reads SMNVEV (reference sequence). V dropped 3 bases and J dropped 7; count of bases not matched to a gene: 7. The CDR3 is made up of 15 amino acids. CDR3 residues: CASSFWTSGNGEQYF. The CDR3 DNA is TGTGCCAGCAGTTTTTGGACTAGCGGGAATGGGGAGCAGTACTTC.

This rearrangement joins TRBV6-6 to TRBJ2-7, with TRBD2 identical over 10 bases. Germline-derived CDR1 and CDR2 are MNHNY and SVGAGI (reference sequence). The V segment lost 4 bases and the J segment 4 bases; nucleotides outside the gene matches: 1. CDR3 size: 13 residues. CDR3 in DNA: TGTGCCAGCAGTTCTAGCGGGAGTTACGAGCAGTACTTC. It codes for CASSSSGSYEQYF.

The gene calls are TRBV5-1 and TRBJ1-4; D not certain. Germline assignment: CDR1 SGHRS and CDR2 YFSETQ. This CDR3 comprises 15 residues. The V gene lost 4 bases and the J gene lost 12 bases, with 22 bases spanning the gap. The CDR3 loop reads CASSPLGGRAEELFF. CDR3 DNA sequence: TGCGCCAGCAGCCCTTTGGGTGGTAGGGCAGAGGAACTGTTTTTT. Combining the CDR3 with reference TRBV5-1 and TRBJ1-4 gives the whole variable domain KAGVTQTPRYLIKTRGQQVTLSCSPISGHRSVSWYQQTPGQGLQFLFEYFSETQRNKGNFPGRFSGRQFSNSRSEMNVSTLELGDSALYLCASSPLGGRAEELFFGSGTQLSVL.

On this clone: This is likely an artifact of a read error, given a far larger clone one base away. This chain links TRBV5-1 with TRBJ2-7; weak D call: TRBD1 (5 bases). The CDR3 spans 14 residues. CDR1 SGHRS and CDR2 YFSETQ come from the germline V gene. CDR3 amino acids: CTSSFQGGSYEQYF. The CDR3 nucleotides read TGCACCAGCAGCTTCCAGGGCGGCTCCTACGAGCAGTACTTC.

The chain uses TRBV7-9 and TRBJ1-1; perhaps TRBD1 as D (5 bases). V was trimmed by 3 bases and J by 5 bases, leaving 19 bases between them. The germline CDR1 and CDR2 sequences are SEHNR and FQNEAQ (reference sequence). CDR3 length equals 16 residues. This CDR3 is CASSFDPGAWLTEAFF. The CDR3 bases are TGTGCCAGCAGCTTCGATCCCGGGGCATGGTTAACTGAAGCTTTCTTT. Full variable domain (remainder filled in from reference TRBV7-9 and TRBJ1-1): DTGVSQNPRHKITKRGQNVTFRCDPISEHNRLYWYRQTLGQGPEFLTYFQNEAQLEKSRLLSDRFSAERPKGSFSTLEIQRTEQGDSAMYLCASSFDPGAWLTEAFFGQGTRLTVV.

The V call is TRBV5-6, the J call TRBJ1-3; 8 bases agree with TRBD1. V was pared by 0 bases and J by 2 bases, with 10 bases of the junction left unmatched. Germline CDR1 SGHDT, CDR2 YYEEEE. The CDR3 contains 18 residues. CDR3 DNA sequence: TGTGCCAGCAGCTTGGGGGGTCCAGGGGGCATCGCTGGAAACACCATATATTTT. It codes for CASSLGGPGGIAGNTIYF.

With regard to this clone: The same CDR3 also results from other DNA sequences found in this sample. The chain carries TRBV5-1 and TRBJ1-1; D call uncertain. The CDR3 length is 14 residues. Trimming stripped 0 bases from V and 6 bases from J, with 12 bases between. Germline V CDR1 and CDR2: SGHRS, YFSETQ. The CDR3 nucleotides are TGCGCCAGCAGCTTGGAGGCCGGGGTGGCTGAAGCTTTCTTT. Translating gives CASSLEAGVAEAFF.

As concerns this clone: This sample includes further DNA sequences coding for the same CDR3. V gene TRBV7-2 combines with J gene TRBJ1-1; D is unresolved. The V end was cut by 3 bases, the J end by 0 bases, with 8 bases between. CDR1 is SGHTA, CDR2 FQGNSA, per germline. The CDR3 runs 14 residues. In DNA form, the CDR3 reads TGTGCCAGCAGCTTTTCCGGGATGAACACTGAAGCTTTCTTT. As protein: CASSFSGMNTEAFF.

The rearrangement joins TRBV14 to TRBJ2-1; the D is unclear. The CDR3 extends over 16 amino acids. Trimming shortened V by 1 base and J by 1 base, and 11 bases separated the two germline ends. The germline V gene has CDR1 SGHDN and CDR2 FVKESK. DNA of the CDR3: TGTGCCAGCAGCCAAGGCCCTTTTGGGTCCTACAATGAGCAGTTCTTC. Translation gives CASSQGPFGSYNEQFF.

V is TRBV5-1 and J is TRBJ2-5; D not resolved. Germline lookup yields CDR1 SGHRS and CDR2 YFSETQ. Trimming took off 0 bases at V and 2 bases at J, with 14 bases between the two ends. The CDR3 sequence is 16 residues long. CDR3 region: CASSLEVQTRQETQYF. CDR3 nucleotide sequence: TGCGCCAGCAGCTTGGAGGTCCAGACGAGGCAAGAGACCCAGTACTTC.

This chain connects TRBV5-4 to TRBJ2-3; 8 nucleotides align to TRBD2. Germline V gene data show CDR1 as SGHNT and CDR2 as YYREEE (reference sequence). The V segment lost 0 bases and the J segment 2 bases; nucleotides outside the gene matches: 5. The CDR3 sequence is 16 residues long. CDR3 region: CASSLVGSGVTDTQYF. The CDR3 DNA follows: TGTGCCAGCAGCTTGGTTGGTAGCGGGGTCACAGATACGCAGTATTTT. The entire variable domain, with the rest obtained from reference TRBV5-4 and TRBJ2-3, is as follows: ETGVTQSPTHLIKTRGQQVTLRCSSQSGHNTVSWYQQALGQGPQFIFQYYREEENGRGNFPPRFSGLQFPNYSSELNVNALELDDSALYLCASSLVGSGVTDTQYFGPGTRLTVL.

The rearrangement uses TRBV19 and TRBJ2-3, with D possibly TRBD1 on 6 matching bases. This CDR3 comprises 14 residues. V lost 5 bases and J lost 0, with 9 bases in between. The germline V gene has CDR1 LNHDA and CDR2 SQIVND (reference sequence). CDR3 sequence (DNA): TGTGCCAGTAGTCTTGACAGGAGCACAGATACGCAGTATTTT. Amino acid sequence: CASSLDRSTDTQYF.

The V and J genes are TRBV7-2 and TRBJ1-1; no definite D call. The CDR3 sequence is 15 residues long. Trimming took off 2 bases at V and 1 base at J, with 11 bases between the two ends. CDR1 is SGHTA, CDR2 FQGNSA, per germline. The CDR3 DNA follows: TGTGCCAGCAGCTTACGGTTCGGTGGGAACACTGAAGCTTTCTTT. It specifies CASSLRFGGNTEAFF.

The chain is built from TRBV9 and TRBJ1-1; TRBD1 might be the D (6 bases). Germline CDR1 reads SGDLS; CDR2 reads YYNGEE. Trimming removed 4 bases from V and 0 bases from J, with 16 bases in between. This CDR3 region has 16 residues. The CDR3 coding sequence is TGTGCCAGCAGCTTGATACAGGGAGAAATGAACACTGAAGCTTTCTTT. Translation: CASSLIQGEMNTEAFF.

The chain combines TRBV4-2 with TRBJ2-7; 8 bases align to TRBD1. The germline CDR1 and CDR2 sequences are LGHNA and YNFKEQ. The CDR3 has 16 amino acids. With 0 bases clipped from V and 3 bases from J, the junction kept 7 bases outside the gene matches. CDR3 coding DNA: TGTGCCAGCAGCCAAGACACCGGGACAGGAGGCTACGAGCAGTACTTC. As protein: CASSQDTGTGGYEQYF.

This clone was found once. The chain joins TRBV18 to TRBJ2-3; 10 bases are shared with TRBD2. With V trimmed by 1 base and J by 1 base, 8 bases remained unmatched. The CDR3 runs 18 residues. Germline loops: CDR1 KGHSH, CDR2 LQKENI. CDR3 coding DNA: TGTGCCAGCTCACCACGTCCTAGCGGGAGTTTAGGCACAGATACGCAGTATTTT. It translates to CASSPRPSGSLGTDTQYF.

This clone has only one observation. The gene calls are TRBV5-6 and TRBJ1-5; the match to TRBD1 covers 10 bases. This CDR3 is 16 amino acids long. The germline V gene has CDR1 SGHDT and CDR2 YYEEEE. Trimming removed 3 bases from V and 1 base from J; junction bases left unmatched: 4. DNA of the CDR3: TGTGCCAGCAGCTCCCGGGACAGGGGAAGCAATCAGCCCCAGCATTTT. It specifies CASSSRDRGSNQPQHF.

Comments on this clone: This CDR3 is also generated by other DNA sequences in the sample. The chain uses TRBV9 and TRBJ2-1; D call uncertain. V was cut by 0 bases and J by 0 bases, with 7 bases left in between. CDR1 SGDLS and CDR2 YYNGEE come from the germline V gene. CDR3 length: 15 residues. This chain's CDR3 is CASSVGGNSYNEQFF. For the CDR3, the DNA is TGTGCCAGCAGCGTAGGGGGAAACTCCTACAATGAGCAGTTCTTC.

This clone turned up a few times. A far larger clone is one nucleotide away, so this likely arose from a read error. The rearrangement uses TRBV2 and TRBJ2-5; TRBD1 aligns across 8 bases. Per the germline V gene, CDR1 is SNHLY and CDR2 is FYNNEI. There are 14 residues in the CDR3. The trim removed 5 bases at V and 5 bases at J, leaving 7 bases unmatched. CDR3 loop: CASSNTGGEETQYF. As DNA, the CDR3 is TGTGCCAGCAGTAATACAGGGGGAGAGGAGACCCAGTACTTC.

The CDR3 reads CASSPVAGGGTGELFF. The CDR3 coding sequence is TGTGCCAGCAGCCCTGTCGCGGGAGGGGGCACCGGGGAGCTGTTTTTT. This chain connects TRBV7-2 to TRBJ2-2, with 9 bases identical to TRBD2. The CDR3 is 16 amino acids. After removal of 5 bases from V and 4 bases from J, the junction contained 8 bases not matched to a gene. Germline loops: CDR1 SGHTA, CDR2 FQGNSA.

This sequence joins TRBV29-1 and TRBJ2-7; 16 nucleotides line up with TRBD2. The CDR3 consists of 17 residues. Germline trimming cut 8 bases from V and 0 bases from J; bases unmatched to any gene: 10. The germline gives CDR1 SQVTM, CDR2 ANQGSEA. The chain's CDR3 is CSIRGTSGRGSSYEQYF. CDR3 nucleotides: TGCAGCATACGGGGGACTAGCGGGAGGGGAAGCTCCTACGAGCAGTACTTC.

This chain joins TRBV2 and TRBJ2-2; no reliable D call. Trimming pared 2 bases from V and 7 bases from J, leaving 11 bases between. Germline CDR1 SNHLY, CDR2 FYNNEI. This CDR3 contains 14 residues. CDR3 bases: TGTGCCAGCAGTGAAAGCCGGCGTTACGGGGAGCTGTTTTTT. Translated, it gives CASSESRRYGELFF.

The genes are TRBV10-2 and TRBJ2-4; unclear D gene. This CDR3 spans 13 amino acids. V was trimmed by 6 bases and J by 9 bases, leaving 15 bases between them. The germline V gene has CDR1 WSHSY and CDR2 SAAADI. The CDR3 nucleotides are TGCGCCAGCAGCTGGCTAGGCAAGTTCATTCAGTACTTC. Encoded protein: CASSWLGKFIQYF.

The genes are TRBV5-5 and TRBJ1-5; tentatively, D is TRBD1 (6 bases). This CDR3 comprises 15 residues. The V gene lost 0 bases and the J gene lost 7 bases, with 14 bases spanning the gap. From germline, CDR1 is SGHKS and CDR2 YYEKEE (reference sequence). The CDR3 is CASSLGSRRGQPQHF. The DNA for the CDR3 is TGTGCCAGCAGCTTGGGGTCGCGGAGGGGGCAGCCCCAGCATTTT.